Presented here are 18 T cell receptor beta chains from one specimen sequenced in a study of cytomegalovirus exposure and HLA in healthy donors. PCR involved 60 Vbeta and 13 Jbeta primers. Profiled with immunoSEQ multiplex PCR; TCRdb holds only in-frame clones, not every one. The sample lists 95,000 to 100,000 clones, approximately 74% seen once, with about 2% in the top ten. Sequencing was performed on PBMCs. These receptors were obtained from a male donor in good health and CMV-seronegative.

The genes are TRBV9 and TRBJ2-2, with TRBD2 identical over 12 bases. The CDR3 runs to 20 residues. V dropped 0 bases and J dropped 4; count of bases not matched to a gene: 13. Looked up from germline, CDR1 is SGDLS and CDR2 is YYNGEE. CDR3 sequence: CASSVALRLAGGPGTGELFF. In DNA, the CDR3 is TGTGCCAGCAGCGTAGCCCTCAGGCTAGCGGGAGGGCCAGGCACCGGGGAGCTGTTTTTT.

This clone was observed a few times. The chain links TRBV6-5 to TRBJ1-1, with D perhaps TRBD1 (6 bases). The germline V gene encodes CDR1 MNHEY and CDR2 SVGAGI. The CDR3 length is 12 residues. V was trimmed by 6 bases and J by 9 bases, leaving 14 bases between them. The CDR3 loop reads CASSPDSSKAFF. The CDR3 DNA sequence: TGTGCCAGCAGCCCGGACAGCAGCAAAGCTTTCTTT.

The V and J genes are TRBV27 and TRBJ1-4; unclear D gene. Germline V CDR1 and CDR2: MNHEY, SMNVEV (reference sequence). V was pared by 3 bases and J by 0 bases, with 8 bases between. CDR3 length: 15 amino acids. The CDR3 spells CASSFRGTTNEKLFF. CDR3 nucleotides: TGTGCCAGCAGTTTTCGCGGAACAACTAATGAAAAACTGTTTTTT.

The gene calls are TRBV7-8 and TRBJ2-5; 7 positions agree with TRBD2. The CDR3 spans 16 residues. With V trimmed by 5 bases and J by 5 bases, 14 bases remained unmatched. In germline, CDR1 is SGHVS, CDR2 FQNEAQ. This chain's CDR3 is CASSPLPPTGGETQYF. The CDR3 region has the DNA TGTGCCAGCAGCCCACTTCCACCGACCGGGGGGGAGACCCAGTACTTC.

CDR3 DNA: TGTGCCAGTACCCCAGGGTGGAGCACTGAAGCTTTCTTT. Translated, it gives CASTPGWSTEAFF. V is TRBV19 and J is TRBJ1-1; D perhaps matches TRBD1 (5 bases). The germline gives CDR1 LNHDA, CDR2 SQIVND (reference sequence). Deletions cut 7 bases from V and 4 bases from J, with 13 bases between. The CDR3 runs 13 residues. The full variable domain, with the rest looked up from reference TRBV19 and TRBJ1-1, is DGGITQSPKYLFRKEGQNVTLSCEQNLNHDAMYWYRQDPGQGLRLIYYSQIVNDFQKGDIAEGYSVSREKKESFPLTVTSAQKNPTAFYLCASTPGWSTEAFFGQGTRLTVV.

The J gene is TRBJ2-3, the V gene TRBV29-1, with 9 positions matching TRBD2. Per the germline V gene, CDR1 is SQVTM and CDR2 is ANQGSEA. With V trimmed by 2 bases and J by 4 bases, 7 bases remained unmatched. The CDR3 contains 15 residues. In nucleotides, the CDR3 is TGCAGCGTTGAAAGGCCTAGCGGGGCGCCAGATACGCAGTATTTT. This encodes CSVERPSGAPDTQYF.

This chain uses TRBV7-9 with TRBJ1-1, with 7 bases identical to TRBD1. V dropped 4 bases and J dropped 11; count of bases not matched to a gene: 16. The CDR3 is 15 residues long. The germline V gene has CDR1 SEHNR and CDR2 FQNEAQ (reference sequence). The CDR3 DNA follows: TGTGCCAGCAGCTCCCCCGACAGGGCAGGGGGGAAGGCTTTCTTT. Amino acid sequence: CASSSPDRAGGKAFF. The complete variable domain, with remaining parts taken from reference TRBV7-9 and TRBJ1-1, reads DTGVSQNPRHKITKRGQNVTFRCDPISEHNRLYWYRQTLGQGPEFLTYFQNEAQLEKSRLLSDRFSAERPKGSFSTLEIQRTEQGDSAMYLCASSSPDRAGGKAFFGQGTRLTVV.

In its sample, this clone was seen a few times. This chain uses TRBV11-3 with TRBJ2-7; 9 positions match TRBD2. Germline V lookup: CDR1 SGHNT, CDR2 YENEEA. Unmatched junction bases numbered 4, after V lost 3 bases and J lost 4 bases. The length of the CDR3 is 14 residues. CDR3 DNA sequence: TGTGCCAGCAGCTTTCGGACTAGCGAATACGAGCAGTACTTC. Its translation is CASSFRTSEYEQYF.

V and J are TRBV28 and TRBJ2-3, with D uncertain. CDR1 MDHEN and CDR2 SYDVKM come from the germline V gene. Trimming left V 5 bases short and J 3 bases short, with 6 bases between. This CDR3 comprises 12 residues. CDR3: CASSRLTDTQYF. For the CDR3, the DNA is TGTGCCAGCAGTCGGTTAACAGATACGCAGTATTTT.

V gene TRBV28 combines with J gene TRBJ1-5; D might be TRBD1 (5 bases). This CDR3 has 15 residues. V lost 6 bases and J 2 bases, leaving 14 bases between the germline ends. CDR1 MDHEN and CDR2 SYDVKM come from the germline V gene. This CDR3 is CASRARAEGNQPQHF. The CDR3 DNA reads TGTGCCAGCAGGGCCAGGGCTGAGGGCAATCAGCCCCAGCATTTT.

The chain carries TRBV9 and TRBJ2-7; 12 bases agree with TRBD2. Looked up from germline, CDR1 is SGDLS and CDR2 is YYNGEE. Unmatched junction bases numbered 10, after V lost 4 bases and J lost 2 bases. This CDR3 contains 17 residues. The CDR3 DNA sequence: TGTGCCAGCAGCTCCCGACTAGCGGGAGCGGAACCCTACGAGCAGTACTTC. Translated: CASSSRLAGAEPYEQYF.

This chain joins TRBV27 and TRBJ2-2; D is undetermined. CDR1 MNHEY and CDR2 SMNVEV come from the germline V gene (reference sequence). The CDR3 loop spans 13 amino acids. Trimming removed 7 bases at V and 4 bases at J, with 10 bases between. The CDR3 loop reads CASTRLTTGELFF. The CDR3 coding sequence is TGTGCCAGCACCCGACTGACCACCGGGGAGCTGTTTTTT.

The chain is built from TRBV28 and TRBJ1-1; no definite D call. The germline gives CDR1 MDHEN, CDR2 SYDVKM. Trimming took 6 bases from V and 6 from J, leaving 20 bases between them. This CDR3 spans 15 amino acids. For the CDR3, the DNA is TGTGCCAGCAGAGCCTCCGTCGGTGGTGGTGCTGAAGCTTTCTTT. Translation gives CASRASVGGGAEAFF.

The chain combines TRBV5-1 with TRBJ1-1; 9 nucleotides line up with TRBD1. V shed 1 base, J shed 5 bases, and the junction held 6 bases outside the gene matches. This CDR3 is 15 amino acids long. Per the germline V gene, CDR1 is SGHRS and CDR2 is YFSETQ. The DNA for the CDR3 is TGCGCCAGCAGCTTGTTGGGACAGGGTACGACTGAAGCTTTCTTT. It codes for CASSLLGQGTTEAFF.

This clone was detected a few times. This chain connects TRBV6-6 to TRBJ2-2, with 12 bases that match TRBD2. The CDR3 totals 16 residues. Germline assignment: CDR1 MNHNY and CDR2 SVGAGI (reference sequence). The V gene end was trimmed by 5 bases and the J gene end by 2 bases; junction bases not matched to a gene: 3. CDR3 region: CASSPTSGSNTGELFF. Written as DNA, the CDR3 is TGTGCCAGCAGTCCGACTAGCGGGAGTAACACCGGGGAGCTGTTTTTT.

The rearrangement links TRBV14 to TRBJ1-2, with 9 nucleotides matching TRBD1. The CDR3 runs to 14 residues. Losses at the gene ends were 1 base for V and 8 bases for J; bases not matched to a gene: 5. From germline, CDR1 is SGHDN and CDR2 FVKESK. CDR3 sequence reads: CASSQVNRGQGYTF. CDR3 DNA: TGTGCCAGCAGCCAAGTGAACAGGGGGCAAGGCTACACCTTC.

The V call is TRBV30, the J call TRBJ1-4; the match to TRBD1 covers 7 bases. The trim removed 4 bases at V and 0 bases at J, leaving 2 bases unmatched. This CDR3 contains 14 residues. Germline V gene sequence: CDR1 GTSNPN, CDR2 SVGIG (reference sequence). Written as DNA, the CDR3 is TGTGCCTGGACGACAGGGACAACTAATGAAAAACTGTTTTTT. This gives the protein CAWTTGTTNEKLFF.

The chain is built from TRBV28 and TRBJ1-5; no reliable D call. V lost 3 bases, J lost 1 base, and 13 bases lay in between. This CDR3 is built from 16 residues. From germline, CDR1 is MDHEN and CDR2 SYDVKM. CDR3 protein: CASSLLTHLSNQPQHF. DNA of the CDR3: TGTGCCAGCAGTTTGCTCACCCACTTGAGCAATCAGCCCCAGCATTTT.